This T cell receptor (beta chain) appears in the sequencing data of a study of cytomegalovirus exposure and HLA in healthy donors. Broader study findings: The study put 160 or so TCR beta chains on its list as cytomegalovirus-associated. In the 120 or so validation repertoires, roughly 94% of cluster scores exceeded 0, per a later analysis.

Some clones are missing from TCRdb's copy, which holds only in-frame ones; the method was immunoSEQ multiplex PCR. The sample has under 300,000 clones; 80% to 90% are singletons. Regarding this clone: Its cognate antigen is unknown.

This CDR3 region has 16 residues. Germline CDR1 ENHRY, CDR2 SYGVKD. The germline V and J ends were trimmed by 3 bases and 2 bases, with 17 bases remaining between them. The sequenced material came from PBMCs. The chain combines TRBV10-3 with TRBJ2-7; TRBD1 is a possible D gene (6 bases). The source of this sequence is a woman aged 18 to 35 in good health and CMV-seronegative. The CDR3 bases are TGTGCCATCAGTGATTTAAAAGGGAGACAGGCCTACGAGCAGTACTTC. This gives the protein CAISDLKGRQAYEQYF.